The rows below give T cell receptor beta chains drawn from one sample of a study of prognosis after radiotherapy for stage I lung cancer. TCRdb reprocessed the multiplex PCR reads with MiXCR, giving one entry per CDR3 protein. The table has around 21,000 distinct CDR3 sequences, around half seen once. Sequencing was performed on PBMCs, taken before or after stereotactic body radiation therapy (not recorded which). These receptors were taken from a donor aged 50 or older with non-small cell lung cancer. Each CDR3 is given with its conserved first and last residue. Fields, in order: CDR3 protein, CDR3 DNA, D gene, clone size, V gene, J gene. The D gene is left open where the match is weak. Expanded clones get a size class; other rows say once, few or many, or leave the size out.

cdr3_aa: CASSLEAVGTYNEQFF
cdr3_nt: TGCGCCAGCAGCTTGGAGGCCGTTGGGACCTACAATGAGCAGTTCTTC
d_call: -
clone_size: -
v_call: TRBV5-1
j_call: TRBJ2-1

cdr3_aa: CASSRDPGLAGRTDTQYF
cdr3_nt: TGTGCCAGCAGCAGGGATCCGGGACTAGCGGGCCGCACAGATACGCAGTATTTT
d_call: TRBD2
clone_size: many
v_call: TRBV9
j_call: TRBJ2-3

cdr3_aa: CASSRTLGGPSYEQYF
cdr3_nt: TGTGCCAGCAGCCGAACCCTCGGGGGGCCGTCCTACGAGCAGTACTTC
d_call: -
clone_size: -
v_call: TRBV11-2
j_call: TRBJ2-7

cdr3_aa: CASSPSGGIGETQYF
cdr3_nt: TGTGCCAGTAGCCCCTCCGGGGGGATCGGAGAGACCCAGTACTTC
d_call: TRBD2
clone_size: -
v_call: TRBV19
j_call: TRBJ2-5

cdr3_aa: CASSLGIEQYF
cdr3_nt: TGTGCCAGCAGTTTAGGGATTGAGCAGTACTTC
d_call: -
clone_size: -
v_call: TRBV12-3/TRBV12-4
j_call: TRBJ2-7

cdr3_aa: CASSFSPGVTGELFF
cdr3_nt: TGCGCCAGCAGCTTTTCACCGGGGGTCACCGGGGAGCTGTTTTTT
d_call: -
clone_size: medium-sized
v_call: TRBV5-1
j_call: TRBJ2-2

cdr3_aa: CASSGGMSGETQYF
cdr3_nt: TGTGCCAGCAGCGGTGGGATGAGTGGAGAGACCCAGTACTTC
d_call: -
clone_size: -
v_call: TRBV5-6
j_call: TRBJ2-5

cdr3_aa: CASSLNGAGGRYEQYF
cdr3_nt: TGTGCCAGCAGCTTGAACGGGGCCGGGGGTCGCTACGAGCAGTACTTC
d_call: -
clone_size: -
v_call: TRBV11-3
j_call: TRBJ2-7

cdr3_aa: CASSEWTGDVYTF
cdr3_nt: TGTGCCAGCAGTGAGTGGACAGGGGACGTCTACACCTTC
d_call: TRBD1
clone_size: -
v_call: TRBV6-4
j_call: TRBJ1-2

cdr3_aa: CAWSGGQTVGELFF
cdr3_nt: TGTGCCTGGAGTGGGGGACAGACGGTCGGGGAGCTGTTTTTT
d_call: TRBD1
clone_size: many
v_call: TRBV30
j_call: TRBJ2-2

cdr3_aa: CATSTELTYGEQFF
cdr3_nt: TGTGCCACCAGCACCGAATTGACTTACGGTGAGCAGTTCTTC
d_call: -
clone_size: -
v_call: TRBV15
j_call: TRBJ2-1

cdr3_aa: CASSPDWGPTGELFF
cdr3_nt: TGTGCCAGTAGTCCGGACTGGGGGCCTACGGGGGAGCTGTTTTTT
d_call: -
clone_size: medium-sized
v_call: TRBV19
j_call: TRBJ2-2

cdr3_aa: CASRMPTDTQYF
cdr3_nt: TGTGCCAGCAGGATGCCCACAGATACGCAGTATTTT
d_call: -
clone_size: many
v_call: TRBV28
j_call: TRBJ2-3

cdr3_aa: CATSGGGANEWDEQFF
cdr3_nt: TGTGCCACCAGTGGAGGGGGGGCCAATGAATGGGATGAGCAGTTCTTC
d_call: -
clone_size: medium-sized
v_call: TRBV24-1
j_call: TRBJ2-1

cdr3_aa: CASSISGAYEQYF
cdr3_nt: TGTGCCAGTAGTATCTCAGGGGCCTACGAGCAGTACTTC
d_call: -
clone_size: medium-sized
v_call: TRBV19
j_call: TRBJ2-7

cdr3_aa: CASSSTGGDDTQYF
cdr3_nt: TGTGCCAGCAGTTCGACAGGGGGAGATGATACGCAGTATTTT
d_call: TRBD1
clone_size: -
v_call: TRBV12-3/TRBV12-4
j_call: TRBJ2-3

cdr3_aa: CSARDSALGNTQYF
cdr3_nt: TGCAGTGCTAGAGATTCGGCCTTAGGGAATACGCAGTATTTT
d_call: -
clone_size: many
v_call: TRBV20-1
j_call: TRBJ2-3

cdr3_aa: CASSLEAGDSYEQYF
cdr3_nt: TGTGCCAGCAGCCTAGAAGCGGGGGACTCCTACGAGCAGTACTTC
d_call: TRBD2
clone_size: -
v_call: TRBV11-3
j_call: TRBJ2-7

cdr3_aa: CASSLYLGSISNQPQHF
cdr3_nt: TGTGCCAGCAGTCTATACCTGGGCTCCATTAGCAATCAGCCCCAGCATTTT
d_call: -
clone_size: many
v_call: TRBV28
j_call: TRBJ1-5

cdr3_aa: CASTETSGAYNEQFF
cdr3_nt: TGTGCCAGCACCGAAACTAGCGGAGCTTACAATGAGCAGTTCTTC
d_call: TRBD2
clone_size: many
v_call: TRBV2
j_call: TRBJ2-1

cdr3_aa: CSARDTELASVGEQFF
cdr3_nt: TGCAGTGCTAGAGATACGGAACTAGCGTCCGTCGGTGAGCAGTTCTTC
d_call: TRBD2
clone_size: -
v_call: TRBV20-1
j_call: TRBJ2-1

cdr3_aa: CASSIEVSGSRNEQFF
cdr3_nt: TGTGCCAGTAGTATAGAGGTAAGCGGGAGTCGGAATGAGCAGTTCTTC
d_call: TRBD2
clone_size: many
v_call: TRBV19
j_call: TRBJ2-1

cdr3_aa: CASTQDASSNQPQHF
cdr3_nt: TGTGCCAGCACCCAGGACGCATCCAGCAATCAGCCCCAGCATTTT
d_call: -
clone_size: many
v_call: TRBV2
j_call: TRBJ1-5

cdr3_aa: CASSLPLLAGFTYEQYF
cdr3_nt: TGCGCCAGCAGCCTGCCCCTGCTAGCGGGGTTCACTTACGAGCAGTACTTC
d_call: TRBD2
clone_size: -
v_call: TRBV5-1
j_call: TRBJ2-7

cdr3_aa: CASGPGQGAVGELFF
cdr3_nt: TGTGCCAGTGGGCCGGGACAGGGGGCCGTCGGGGAGCTGTTTTTT
d_call: TRBD1
clone_size: -
v_call: TRBV19
j_call: TRBJ2-2

cdr3_aa: CASSPIAGVFDTQYF
cdr3_nt: TGCGCCAGCAGCCCCATAGCGGGAGTGTTCGATACGCAGTATTTT
d_call: TRBD2
clone_size: -
v_call: TRBV5-1
j_call: TRBJ2-3

cdr3_aa: CASSFGGSRTNYGYTF
cdr3_nt: TGTGCCAGCAGTTTCGGGGGTAGTCGTACAAACTATGGCTACACCTTC
d_call: -
clone_size: -
v_call: TRBV28
j_call: TRBJ1-2

cdr3_aa: CASTQETSGSGNSYEQYF
cdr3_nt: TGCGCCAGCACCCAAGAGACTAGCGGAAGTGGAAACTCCTACGAGCAGTACTTC
d_call: TRBD2
clone_size: medium-sized
v_call: TRBV5-1
j_call: TRBJ2-7

cdr3_aa: CASSTGTGFNNSPLHF
cdr3_nt: TGTGCCAGCAGTACCGGGACAGGGTTTAATAATTCACCCCTCCACTTT
d_call: TRBD1
clone_size: -
v_call: TRBV11-2
j_call: TRBJ1-6

cdr3_aa: CASSQDMVNEKLFF
cdr3_nt: TGTGCCAGCAGCCAGGACATGGTCAATGAAAAACTGTTTTTT
d_call: -
clone_size: many
v_call: TRBV3-1
j_call: TRBJ1-4

cdr3_aa: CASSEDMYNEQFF
cdr3_nt: TGTGCCAGCAGTGAAGACATGTACAATGAGCAGTTCTTC
d_call: -
clone_size: medium-sized
v_call: TRBV2
j_call: TRBJ2-1

cdr3_aa: CASNGLAGGLNTGELFF
cdr3_nt: TGTGCCAGCAACGGACTAGCGGGAGGATTAAACACCGGGGAGCTGTTTTTT
d_call: TRBD2
clone_size: -
v_call: TRBV11-2
j_call: TRBJ2-2

cdr3_aa: CAISLGIYTDTQYF
cdr3_nt: TGTGCCATCAGCTTAGGCATTTACACAGATACGCAGTATTTT
d_call: -
clone_size: -
v_call: TRBV11-1
j_call: TRBJ2-3

cdr3_aa: CARSHRDPLYEQYF
cdr3_nt: TGTGCCAGAAGCCACCGGGATCCCCTCTACGAGCAGTACTTC
d_call: -
clone_size: few
v_call: TRBV6-1
j_call: TRBJ2-7

cdr3_aa: CASSSDRGVPQHF
cdr3_nt: TGTGCCAGCAGTTCTGACAGGGGTGTGCCCCAGCATTTT
d_call: TRBD1
clone_size: -
v_call: TRBV2
j_call: TRBJ1-5

cdr3_aa: CASNAGRWKETQYF
cdr3_nt: TGTGCCAGTAACGCAGGGAGGTGGAAAGAGACCCAGTACTTC
d_call: -
clone_size: many
v_call: TRBV25-1
j_call: TRBJ2-5

cdr3_aa: CASSWTTPYNEQFF
cdr3_nt: TGTGCCAGCAGTTGGACTACCCCCTACAATGAGCAGTTCTTC
d_call: -
clone_size: -
v_call: TRBV27
j_call: TRBJ2-1

cdr3_aa: CASITEWTRSANEQFF
cdr3_nt: TGTGCCAGCATCACGGAGTGGACTCGTAGCGCCAATGAGCAGTTCTTC
d_call: -
clone_size: -
v_call: TRBV7-2
j_call: TRBJ2-1

cdr3_aa: CSARPQETQYF
cdr3_nt: TGCAGTGCTAGGCCACAAGAGACCCAGTACTTC
d_call: -
clone_size: many
v_call: TRBV20-1
j_call: TRBJ2-5

cdr3_aa: CASSEQGGGAEEQYF
cdr3_nt: TGTGCCAGCAGTGAGCAGGGCGGGGGGGCTGAAGAGCAGTACTTC
d_call: TRBD2
clone_size: -
v_call: TRBV6-2/TRBV6-3
j_call: TRBJ2-7

cdr3_aa: CATGLAGGRKDTQYF
cdr3_nt: TGTGCCACAGGACTAGCGGGAGGGCGTAAGGATACGCAGTATTTT
d_call: TRBD2
clone_size: many
v_call: TRBV10-3
j_call: TRBJ2-3

cdr3_aa: CSARGQGTEAFF
cdr3_nt: TGCAGTGCTAGAGGACAAGGGACTGAAGCTTTCTTT
d_call: -
clone_size: -
v_call: TRBV20-1
j_call: TRBJ1-1

cdr3_aa: CASSLVVGQETQYF
cdr3_nt: TGCGCCAGCAGCTTGGTGGTAGGCCAAGAGACCCAGTACTTC
d_call: -
clone_size: many
v_call: TRBV5-1
j_call: TRBJ2-5

cdr3_aa: CASSLVLASDTGELFF
cdr3_nt: TGTGCCAGCAGCCTCGTTCTGGCGTCTGACACCGGGGAGCTGTTTTTT
d_call: -
clone_size: -
v_call: TRBV6-1
j_call: TRBJ2-2

cdr3_aa: CASSVGVADLGETQYF
cdr3_nt: TGTGCCAGCAGCGTAGGGGTGGCCGACTTGGGAGAGACCCAGTACTTC
d_call: -
clone_size: many
v_call: TRBV9
j_call: TRBJ2-5

cdr3_aa: CASSLTLAGGETQYF
cdr3_nt: TGTGCCAGCAGTCTCACGCTAGCGGGAGGGGAGACCCAGTACTTC
d_call: TRBD2
clone_size: medium-sized
v_call: TRBV6-1
j_call: TRBJ2-5

cdr3_aa: CASSPRDEGYGHYF
cdr3_nt: TGCGCCAGCAGCCCTCGGGACGAGGGGTACGGGCATTACTTC
d_call: -
clone_size: once
v_call: TRBV5-1
j_call: TRBJ2-7

cdr3_aa: CASSEGGISSGNTIYF
cdr3_nt: TGTGCCAGCAGTGAGGGGGGAATAAGCTCTGGAAACACCATATATTTT
d_call: -
clone_size: medium-sized
v_call: TRBV6-1
j_call: TRBJ1-3

cdr3_aa: CSVAHRVLAGSDTQYF
cdr3_nt: TGCAGCGTAGCCCATCGGGTGCTAGCGGGGTCAGATACGCAGTATTTT
d_call: TRBD2
clone_size: many
v_call: TRBV29-1
j_call: TRBJ2-3

cdr3_aa: CASSDGTPSTDTQYF
cdr3_nt: TGTGCCAGCAGCGACGGGACACCTAGCACAGATACGCAGTATTTT
d_call: -
clone_size: -
v_call: TRBV2
j_call: TRBJ2-3

cdr3_aa: CASSPFGLAGYDEQYF
cdr3_nt: TGTGCCAGCAGCCCTTTTGGACTAGCGGGCTATGACGAGCAGTACTTC
d_call: TRBD2
clone_size: many
v_call: TRBV7-9
j_call: TRBJ2-7

cdr3_aa: CASSYLDTGELFF
cdr3_nt: TGTGCCAGCAGTTACCTGGACACCGGGGAGCTGTTTTTT
d_call: -
clone_size: -
v_call: TRBV6-9
j_call: TRBJ2-2